This is a list of T cell receptor beta chains from one sample in a study of blood T cell repertoires in COVID-19. Profiled with immunoSEQ multiplex PCR; TCRdb holds only in-frame clones, not every one. The data contain fewer than 250,000 clones, about 88% of them singletons. The source material was peripheral blood. Every receptor here comes from a man aged 35 to 55 with acute or convalescent COVID-19. Both conserved end residues are part of each CDR3. The order of the fields is J gene, V gene, D gene, clone size, CDR3 DNA, CDR3 protein. D genes are given only for firm matches. Not every row has a clone size; where given, it reads once, few, many or a size class.

TRBJ1-6	TRBV6-5	TRBD1	.	TGTGCCAGCAGTAGGGGGCTGGATTCACCCCTCCACTTT	CASSRGLDSPLHF
TRBJ2-1	TRBV4-3	.	.	TGCGCCAGCAGCCAAGAAACGGCAGGTGACCGAATTGAGCAGTTCTTC	CASSQETAGDRIEQFF
TRBJ2-7	TRBV5-1	.	.	TGCGCCAGCAGTTACGACAGCTTAGCCTACGAGCAGTACTTC	CASSYDSLAYEQYF
TRBJ1-1	TRBV30	.	.	TGTGCCTGGAGTTTGGACTGGGCGAACACTGAAGCTTTCTTT	CAWSLDWANTEAFF
TRBJ1-3	TRBV18	.	.	TGTGCCAGCTCACCCCTGGGTACGGGGGGCATCTCTGGAAACACCATATATTTT	CASSPLGTGGISGNTIYF
TRBJ2-2	TRBV6-5	.	.	TGTGCCAGCATCCTGACAGGGAACACCGGGGAGCTGTTTTTT	CASILTGNTGELFF
TRBJ2-4	TRBV30	.	.	TGTGCCTGGAGCCCCCGGGACATTCAGTACTTC	CAWSPRDIQYF
TRBJ1-6	TRBV19	TRBD1	.	TGTGCCAGTACCCATCCCGACAGGGCGGGTGCACCCCTCCACTTT	CASTHPDRAGAPLHF
TRBJ1-6	TRBV11-2	.	.	TGTGCCAGCAGCCCGCAGCCGGGAGGGGTCCTTAATTCACCCCTCCACTTT	CASSPQPGGVLNSPLHF
TRBJ2-4	TRBV6-2/TRBV6-3	TRBD1	.	TGTGCCAGCAGTTACCCCGGGGACAGGGATGGAGCCAAAAACATTCAGTACTTC	CASSYPGDRDGAKNIQYF
TRBJ2-1	TRBV25-1	TRBD1	.	TGTGCCAGCAGTGAATATCGGGGACAGGAGGTAAATGAGCAGTTCTTC	CASSEYRGQEVNEQFF
TRBJ1-1	TRBV2	TRBD1	once	TGTGCCAAAAGTAGGACAGGGGATACTGAAGCTTTCTTT	CAKSRTGDTEAFF
TRBJ2-5	TRBV4-1	.	.	TGCGCCAGCAGCTTTACAGGGCACCAAGAGACCCAGTACTTC	CASSFTGHQETQYF
TRBJ2-3	TRBV27	TRBD1	.	TGTGCCAGCAGACGACAGGGGGTTGGAGATACGCAGTATTTT	CASRRQGVGDTQYF
TRBJ2-1	TRBV7-9	.	.	TGTGCCAGCAGCTCGCAGGGTATCAATGAGCAGTTCTTC	CASSSQGINEQFF
TRBJ1-1	TRBV24-1	TRBD1	.	TGTGCCACCAGTGGGCTTCCCCAGGGGGACGAGGGTGAAGCTTTCTTT	CATSGLPQGDEGEAFF
TRBJ1-1	TRBV10-3	TRBD1	.	TGTGCCATCGCGACAGGGGATAACACTGAAGCTTTCTTT	CAIATGDNTEAFF
TRBJ2-5	TRBV11-3	.	.	TGTGCCAGCAGCTTAACAGGGCCAGAGACCCAGTACTTC	CASSLTGPETQYF
TRBJ2-1	TRBV18	.	.	TGTGCCAGCTCTACGGCTAGCTACAATGAGCAGTTCTTC	CASSTASYNEQFF